Sequencing of this T cell receptor (beta chain) was carried out in a study of cytomegalovirus exposure and HLA in healthy donors. Study-level background: Samples from HLA-typed donors yielded around 79 million unique TCRs in an early data release. Findings of the study overall: Some segments of the V type, notably TRBV6-2 and TRBV6-3, were excluded as indistinguishable. CMV antigen specificity was confirmed in vitro for a few CMV-associated chains.

The CDR3 runs 16 residues. Germline CDR1 and CDR2: SGHRS and YFSETQ. The V and J ends lost 4 bases and 1 base respectively, with 15 bases between them. Remarks on this clone: The antigen is unknown.

Primers: 60 Vbeta forward and 13 Jbeta reverse. Assay: immunoSEQ multiplex PCR; the TCRdb copy retains only in-frame clones and omits some. With 130,000 or so clones in the sample, the ten largest clones hold over 1.5%. This TCR was sampled from a man aged 18-30 years in good health and CMV-seronegative. The V call is TRBV5-1, the J call TRBJ2-1; possible D gene TRBD2, 5 bases. Sequencing input: PBMCs. This CDR3 is CASSPNLARSYNEQFF. DNA of the CDR3: TGCGCCAGCAGCCCTAATCTAGCCAGGTCCTACAATGAGCAGTTCTTC.